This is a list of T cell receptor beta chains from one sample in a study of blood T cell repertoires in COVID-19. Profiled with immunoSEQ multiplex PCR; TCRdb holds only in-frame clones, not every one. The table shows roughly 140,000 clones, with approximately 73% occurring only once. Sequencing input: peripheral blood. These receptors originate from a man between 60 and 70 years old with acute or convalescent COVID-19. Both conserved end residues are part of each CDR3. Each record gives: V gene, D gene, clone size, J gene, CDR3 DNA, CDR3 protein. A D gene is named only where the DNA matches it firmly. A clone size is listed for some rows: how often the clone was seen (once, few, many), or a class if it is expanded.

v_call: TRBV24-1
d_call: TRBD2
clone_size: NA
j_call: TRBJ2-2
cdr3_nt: TGTGCCACCAGTGATAAGGGACTAGCGGTTAACACCGGGGAGCTGTTTTTT
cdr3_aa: CATSDKGLAVNTGELFF

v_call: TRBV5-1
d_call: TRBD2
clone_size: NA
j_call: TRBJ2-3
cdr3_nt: TGCGCCAGCAGCCAGGGACTAGCGGGGCCGTTGGATACGCAGTATTTT
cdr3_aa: CASSQGLAGPLDTQYF

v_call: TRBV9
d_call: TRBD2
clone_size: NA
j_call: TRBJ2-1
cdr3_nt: TGTGCCAGCAGCGCCCAGGGGACTAGCTACAATGAGCAGTTCTTC
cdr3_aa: CASSAQGTSYNEQFF

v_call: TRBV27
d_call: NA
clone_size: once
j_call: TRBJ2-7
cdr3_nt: TGTGCCAGCAGTTTAGGTCCTACCTACGAGCAGTACTTC
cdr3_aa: CASSLGPTYEQYF

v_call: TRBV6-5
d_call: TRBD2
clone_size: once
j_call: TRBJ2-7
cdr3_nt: TGTGCCAGCAGTTACCGGGGCGGGAGGGCCGGGGAGCAGTACTTC
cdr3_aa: CASSYRGGRAGEQYF

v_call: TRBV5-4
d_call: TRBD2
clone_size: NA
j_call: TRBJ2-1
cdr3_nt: TGTGCCAGCGCAAGCGGGAGAAGCTACAATGAGCAGTTCTTC
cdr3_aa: CASASGRSYNEQFF

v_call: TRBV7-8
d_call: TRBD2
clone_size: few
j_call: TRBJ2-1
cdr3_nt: TGTGCCAGCAGCCTAGGGTGGACTAGCGGGAGTAATGAGCAGTTCTTC
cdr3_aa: CASSLGWTSGSNEQFF

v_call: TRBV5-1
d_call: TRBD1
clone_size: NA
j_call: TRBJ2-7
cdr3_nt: TGCGCCAGCAGCTCGGGGTCAGGGACAGGGAGTTCCTACGAGCAGTACTTC
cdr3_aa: CASSSGSGTGSSYEQYF

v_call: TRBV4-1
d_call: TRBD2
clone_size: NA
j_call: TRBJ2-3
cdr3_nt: TGCGCCAGCAGCCTTTTAGCGGGAGCGGCAGATACGCAGTATTTT
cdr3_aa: CASSLLAGAADTQYF

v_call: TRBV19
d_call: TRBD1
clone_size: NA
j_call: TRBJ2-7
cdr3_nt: TGTGCCAGTAGTATGAGGGGGACAGCCTCGGATATCTCCTACGAGCAGTACTTC
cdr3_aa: CASSMRGTASDISYEQYF

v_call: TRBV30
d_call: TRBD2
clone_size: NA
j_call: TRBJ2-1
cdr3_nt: TGTGCCTGGTCGGGAGGGGGCTACAATGAGCAGTTCTTC
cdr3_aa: CAWSGGGYNEQFF

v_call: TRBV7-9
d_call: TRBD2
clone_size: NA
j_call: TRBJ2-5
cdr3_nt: TGTGCCAGCAGCGCCGGACTAGCGGGAATCGAGACCCAGTACTTC
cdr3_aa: CASSAGLAGIETQYF

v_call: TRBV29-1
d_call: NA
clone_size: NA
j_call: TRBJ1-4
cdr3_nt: TGCAGCGCTCAGGGTGGTGGGGATGAAAAACTGTTTTTT
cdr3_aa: CSAQGGGDEKLFF

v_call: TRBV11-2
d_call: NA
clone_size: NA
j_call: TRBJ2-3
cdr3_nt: TGTGCCAGCAGCTTCGGGCGCCGGGGGGCGGGAGTTTTAGATACGCAGTATTTT
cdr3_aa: CASSFGRRGAGVLDTQYF

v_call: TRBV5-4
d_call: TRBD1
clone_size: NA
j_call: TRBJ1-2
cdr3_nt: TGTGCCAGCAGCTTAGGACAGGGGAATAACTATGGCTACACCTTC
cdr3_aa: CASSLGQGNNYGYTF

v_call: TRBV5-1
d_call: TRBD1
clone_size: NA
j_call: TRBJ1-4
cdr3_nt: TGCGCCAGCAGCTTGGACCCGACAGGGGGAAATGAAAAACTGTTTTTT
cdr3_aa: CASSLDPTGGNEKLFF

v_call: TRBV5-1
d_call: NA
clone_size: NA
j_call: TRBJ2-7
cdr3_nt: TGCGCCAGCAAAAAGGGGCCAAACTACGAGCAGTACTTC
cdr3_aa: CASKKGPNYEQYF